This T cell receptor (beta chain) was identified during a study of blood T cell repertoires in COVID-19. On the study more broadly: COVID-19 samples, acute and convalescent, were from the United States, Italy and Spain. T cells, B-cell-depleted T cells, or PBMCs supplied cDNA or gDNA.

CDR1 and CDR2 (germline): KGHDR, SFDVKD. The CDR3 sequence is 13 residues long. The V segment lost 9 bases and the J segment 4 bases; nucleotides outside the gene matches: 7. Original methodology: By means of reference gene primer amplification, nucleated cell counts were estimated. Profiling relied on immunoSEQ multiplex PCR, and the TCRdb table lists in-frame clones only, not all of them. V and J calls and clone size are copied from that table; D and trimming were computed from the DNA. The sample lists approximately 82,000 clones, 75% to 85% occurring once. The TCR comes from a human donor in a cohort sampled during active COVID-19. The chain employs TRBV24-1 and TRBJ1-2; 7 bases are a match to TRBD1. Input material: peripheral blood. For the CDR3, the DNA is TGTGCCACCCGAGGACAGGATGGCTATGGCTACACCTTC. It encodes CATRGQDGYGYTF.